This is a list of T cell receptor beta chains from one sample in a study of human T cells and chemical hapten exposure. MiXCR, applied by TCRdb to the RACE reads, yields one record per CDR3 protein. There are 65,000 to 80,000 distinct CDR3 sequences in the sample; around 8.7% occur only once, and approximately 1.4% lies in the top ten. The specimen sequenced was whole blood. These receptors originate from a male donor in good health. Some clones in this sample may be carry-over from other donors' samples. Each CDR3 is given with its conserved first and last residue. Each record gives: J gene, D gene, V gene, clone size, CDR3 protein, CDR3 DNA. D genes are given only for firm matches. The listing skips clone size in some rows; elsewhere it reads once, few, many or a size class.

j_call: TRBJ2-3; d_call: TRBD1; v_call: TRBV6-2/TRBV6-3; clone_size: many; cdr3_aa: CASSYSGQVIRTDTQYF; cdr3_nt: TGTGCCAGCAGTTACTCGGGACAGGTTATCAGGACAGATACGCAGTATTTT
j_call: TRBJ2-3; d_call: TRBD2; v_call: TRBV10-3; clone_size: NA; cdr3_aa: CAISESTGGGGTQYF; cdr3_nt: TGTGCCATCAGTGAGTCCACGGGAGGCGGTGGTACGCAGTATTTT
j_call: TRBJ1-4; d_call: TRBD1; v_call: TRBV27; clone_size: many; cdr3_aa: CASSLSFPDREATNEKLFF; cdr3_nt: TGTGCCAGCAGTTTATCGTTCCCCGACAGGGAGGCAACTAATGAAAAACTGTTTTTT
j_call: TRBJ2-7; d_call: NA; v_call: TRBV11-1; clone_size: few; cdr3_aa: CASSSEGRALQF; cdr3_nt: TGTGCCAGCAGCAGCGAGGGACGAGCGCTGCAATTC
j_call: TRBJ2-7; d_call: TRBD1; v_call: TRBV10-3; clone_size: few; cdr3_aa: CAISETGESDEQYF; cdr3_nt: TGTGCCATCAGTGAGACAGGGGAGTCCGACGAGCAGTACTTC
j_call: TRBJ2-3; d_call: TRBD2; v_call: TRBV10-3; clone_size: NA; cdr3_aa: CAISETRLAGGFTDTQYF; cdr3_nt: TGTGCCATCAGTGAGACTCGACTAGCGGGGGGTTTCACAGATACGCAGTATTTT
j_call: TRBJ2-7; d_call: NA; v_call: TRBV7-9; clone_size: NA; cdr3_aa: CASSSIEGYEQYF; cdr3_nt: TGTGCCAGCAGCTCAATTGAGGGCTACGAGCAGTACTTC
j_call: TRBJ1-1; d_call: NA; v_call: TRBV7-9; clone_size: many; cdr3_aa: CASSLEPANTEAFF; cdr3_nt: TGTGCCAGCAGCTTAGAGCCCGCGAACACTGAAGCTTTCTTT
j_call: TRBJ1-2; d_call: NA; v_call: TRBV2; clone_size: few; cdr3_aa: CASPYPMPRLKTVTYGYTF; cdr3_nt: TGTGCCAGCCCGTATCCGATGCCACGCCTTAAGACGGTCACCTATGGCTACACCTTC
j_call: TRBJ1-5; d_call: NA; v_call: TRBV9; clone_size: NA; cdr3_aa: CASSVDSYSNQPQHF; cdr3_nt: TGTGCCAGCAGCGTCGACAGCTATAGCAATCAGCCCCAGCATTTT
j_call: TRBJ2-7; d_call: NA; v_call: TRBV9; clone_size: few; cdr3_aa: CASSVDLGSYEQYF; cdr3_nt: TGTGCCAGCAGCGTAGATCTGGGTTCCTACGAGCAGTACTTC